Following are 16 T cell receptor beta chains from one sample sequenced in a study of shared T cell receptors in the human thymus. Repertoires were generated with immunoSEQ multiplex PCR, while TCRdb's copy carries only in-frame clones and drops some. The data show about 660,000 clones, around 87% seen once. This same sample was also part of a study on human thymus T cells.

The material sequenced was thymocytes. Receptors originate from a boy under two years old with a congenital heart defect.

This clone is a singleton in its sample. The CDR3 coding sequence is TGTGCCAGCAGCCCAAACTCCCCGGGACTAGCGGGAGGGCTTTACAATGAGCAGTTCTTC. Residues: CASSPNSPGLAGGLYNEQFF. This chain links TRBV27 with TRBJ2-1; 16 bases are shared with TRBD2. CDR3 size: 20 residues. In germline, CDR1 is MNHEY, CDR2 SMNVEV (reference sequence). V dropped 6 bases and J dropped 4; count of bases not matched to a gene: 15.

The rearrangement joins TRBV7-9 to TRBJ2-3; TRBD2 is a possible D gene (6 bases). Trimming pared 6 bases from V and 2 bases from J, leaving 9 bases between. Germline CDR1 is SEHNR and CDR2 is FQNEAQ (reference sequence). The CDR3 sequence is 13 residues long. In DNA, the CDR3 is TGTGCCAGCAGGGGCGGGAACACAGATACGCAGTATTTT. This encodes CASRGGNTDTQYF.

V usage is TRBV6-1 and J usage is TRBJ1-2; D is undetermined. Per germline, CDR1 MNHNS and CDR2 SASEGT. V lost 4 bases and J lost 5, with 14 bases in between. The CDR3 has 14 residues. In DNA form, the CDR3 reads TGTGCCAGCAGTGCGGGCAGGAGGATTTATGGCTACACCTTC. This translates into CASSAGRRIYGYTF.

Concerning this clone itself: The sample carries other DNA sequences with the same CDR3. The J gene is TRBJ1-6, the V gene TRBV28, with 8 bases identical to TRBD1. V shed 7 bases, J shed 7 bases, and the junction held 9 bases outside the gene matches. The germline V gene has CDR1 MDHEN and CDR2 SYDVKM. CDR3 size: 15 residues. CDR3 sequence: CASTKSGTGNSPLHF. The CDR3 nucleotides are TGTGCCAGCACAAAATCCGGGACAGGCAATTCACCCCTCCACTTT.

The chain joins TRBV7-9 to TRBJ1-6; 7 nucleotides align to TRBD1. Germline trimming cut 3 bases from V and 0 bases from J; bases unmatched to any gene: 11. Germline CDR1 reads SEHNR; CDR2 reads FQNEAQ (reference sequence). This CDR3 contains 19 residues. CDR3 protein: CASSFWVDQGGSYNSPLHF. The CDR3 nucleotides read TGTGCCAGCAGCTTTTGGGTAGACCAGGGGGGCTCCTATAATTCACCCCTCCACTTT.

The J gene is TRBJ1-1, the V gene TRBV27; 7 bases are shared with TRBD1. After removal of 5 bases from V and 11 bases from J, the junction contained 11 bases not matched to a gene. The CDR3 length is 13 residues. In germline, CDR1 is MNHEY, CDR2 SMNVEV (reference sequence). The chain's CDR3 is CASSPGQDWNAFF. The CDR3 coding sequence is TGTGCCAGCAGTCCAGGACAGGACTGGAACGCTTTCTTT.

The chain couples TRBV7-2 to TRBJ1-6; D not certain. CDR3 length: 15 residues. CDR1 is SGHTA and CDR2 is FQGNSA in the germline V gene. Trimming left V 2 bases short and J 0 bases short, with 5 bases between. CDR3 bases: TGTGCCAGCAGCTTATCGAGCTCCTATAATTCACCCCTCCACTTT. Translating it yields CASSLSSSYNSPLHF.

The chain joins TRBV5-8 to TRBJ1-4; D uncertain. The CDR3 runs to 13 residues. V dropped 7 bases and J dropped 7 bases, with 14 bases sitting between them. Germline CDR1 is SGHTS and CDR2 is YDEGEE. CDR3 sequence reads: CASLRAAREKLFF. In DNA form, the CDR3 reads TGTGCCAGCCTACGAGCAGCGCGTGAAAAACTGTTTTTT.

J is TRBJ2-3 and V is TRBV28; D not resolved. Germline V gene sequence: CDR1 MDHEN, CDR2 SYDVKM. Trimming left V 6 bases short and J 2 bases short, with 9 bases between. The CDR3 has 13 amino acids. Written as DNA, the CDR3 is TGTGCCAGCAGGCCTGACACCACAGATACGCAGTATTTT. Translating gives CASRPDTTDTQYF.

This rearrangement joins TRBV7-2 to TRBJ2-7; D might be TRBD1 (5 bases). This CDR3 region has 17 residues. The germline V gene has CDR1 SGHTA and CDR2 FQGNSA. Trimming stripped 1 base from V and 1 base from J, with 17 bases between. CDR3 in amino acids: CASSLGVNKDRSYEQYF. The CDR3 region has the DNA TGTGCCAGCAGCTTAGGTGTTAATAAAGACAGATCCTACGAGCAGTACTTC.

The chain recombines TRBV28 with TRBJ2-2, with a tentative D call TRBD1 (6 bases). The CDR3 is made up of 13 amino acids. The germline V gene encodes CDR1 MDHEN and CDR2 SYDVKM. The V end lost 8 bases, the J end lost 3 bases, and 10 bases lay between the germline ends. CDR3 nucleotides: TGTGCCAGCTTAGGGGGTTACACCGGGGAGCTGTTTTTT. Translation: CASLGGYTGELFF. The full variable domain, completed using reference TRBV28 and TRBJ2-2, is DVKVTQSSRYLVKRTGEKVFLECVQDMDHENMFWYRQDPGLGLRLIYFSYDVKMKEKGDIPEGYSVSREKKERFSLILESASTNQTSMYLCASLGGYTGELFFGEGSRLTVL.

Remarks on this clone: This specimen includes other DNA sequences encoding the same CDR3. This chain uses TRBV20-1 with TRBJ1-4, with D unresolved. V lost 6 bases and J 8 bases, leaving 10 bases between the germline ends. This CDR3 spans 11 amino acids. Germline CDR1 DFQATT, CDR2 SNEGSKA (reference sequence). CDR3 in DNA: TGCAGTGCGCGAGACGGGGAAAAACTGTTTTTT. Translating it yields CSARDGEKLFF.

The genes are TRBV7-9 and TRBJ1-5; TRBD1 aligns across 9 bases. V was clipped by 6 bases and J by 5 bases; unmatched bases: 2. Germline V gives CDR1 SEHNR, CDR2 FQNEAQ (reference sequence). This CDR3 has 13 amino acids. CDR3 region: CASSWDRDQPQHF. Here the CDR3 DNA reads TGTGCCAGCAGTTGGGACAGGGATCAGCCCCAGCATTTT. Looking up the rest from reference TRBV7-9 and TRBJ1-5 gives the full variable domain: DTGVSQNPRHKITKRGQNVTFRCDPISEHNRLYWYRQTLGQGPEFLTYFQNEAQLEKSRLLSDRFSAERPKGSFSTLEIQRTEQGDSAMYLCASSWDRDQPQHFGDGTRLSIL.

The rearrangement links TRBV30 to TRBJ2-7, with a tentative D call TRBD2 (5 bases). The V end lost 0 bases, the J end lost 6 bases, and 12 bases lay between the germline ends. Germline CDR1 GTSNPN, CDR2 SVGIG (reference sequence). The CDR3 totals 13 residues. CDR3 in amino acids: CAWSVLRGFEQYF. The DNA for the CDR3 is TGTGCCTGGAGTGTACTGAGAGGGTTCGAGCAGTACTTC.

The chain employs TRBV29-1 and TRBJ2-5, with a possible D match to TRBD2 (5 bases). The CDR3 is made up of 15 amino acids. CDR1 is SQVTM and CDR2 is ANQGSEA in the germline V gene. V was clipped by 1 base and J by 7 bases, with 19 bases between them. The DNA for the CDR3 is TGCAGCGTTGAAGTTAGGCTAGGAGGACCTGTGACCCAGTACTTC. Translating it yields CSVEVRLGGPVTQYF. The full variable domain, with the rest looked up from reference TRBV29-1 and TRBJ2-5, is SAVISQKPSRDICQRGTSLTIQCQVDSQVTMMFWYRQQPGQSLTLIATANQGSEATYESGFVIDKFPISRPNLTFSTLTVSNMSPEDSSIYLCSVEVRLGGPVTQYFGPGTRLLVL.

The gene calls are TRBV30 and TRBJ1-1, with D perhaps matching TRBD1 (6 bases). Trimming took 4 bases from V and 7 from J, leaving 22 bases between them. The CDR3 extends over 15 amino acids. The germline gives CDR1 GTSNPN, CDR2 SVGIG (reference sequence). The CDR3, as DNA: TGTGCCTGGACAAACCGGGACACAACCCGTGGTGAAGCTTTCTTT. It yields the protein CAWTNRDTTRGEAFF.